These T cell receptor beta chains were read from a single sample in a study of shared clonotypes between healthy human individuals. TCRdb's copy holds only in-frame clones and misses some; the assay was immunoSEQ multiplex PCR. Of some 500,000 clones listed, about 96% are singletons. The sample comprised naive CD4+ T cells sorted from blood. The source of these receptors is a young woman in good health. Each CDR3 is given with its conserved first and last residue. A D gene is named only where the DNA matches it firmly. The size field is filled for only some rows; it gives once, few, many or a size class.

size,J,D,V,CDR3,DNA
NA,TRBJ1-1,NA,TRBV10-2,CASSERSGNTEAFF,TGCGCCAGCAGTGAACGTTCCGGGAACACTGAAGCTTTCTTT
NA,TRBJ2-7,TRBD1,TRBV19,CASRRGPGTPTYEQYF,TGTGCCAGTAGAAGGGGGCCGGGGACGCCTACCTACGAGCAGTACTTC
NA,TRBJ1-3,NA,TRBV6-5,CASSYSPDSSGNTIYF,TGTGCCAGCAGTTACTCCCCCGACAGTTCTGGAAACACCATATATTTT
NA,TRBJ2-7,TRBD2,TRBV10-2,CASSFRGGEQYF,TGCGCCAGCAGCTTCCGGGGGGGCGAGCAGTACTTC
NA,TRBJ1-5,NA,TRBV28,CASIPDEYRQPQHF,TGTGCCAGCATCCCGGACGAATATAGGCAGCCCCAGCATTTT
NA,TRBJ2-7,TRBD2,TRBV7-2,CASSSRAGGAYEQYF,TGTGCCAGCAGCTCACGAGCGGGAGGCGCCTACGAGCAGTACTTC
NA,TRBJ2-2,TRBD1,TRBV5-6,CASSQGDTNTGELFF,TGTGCCAGCAGCCAGGGGGACACGAACACCGGGGAGCTGTTTTTT
NA,TRBJ2-3,TRBD2,TRBV5-6,CASSLAFSGNTDTQYF,TGTGCCAGCAGCTTGGCCTTTAGCGGGAACACAGATACGCAGTATTTT
NA,TRBJ2-7,NA,TRBV28,CASSHSGEGDYEQYF,TGTGCCAGCAGCCATAGCGGTGAGGGAGACTACGAGCAGTACTTC
once,TRBJ2-7,NA,TRBV5-6,CASSFRARVYEQYF,TGTGCCAGCAGCTTCCGCGCTAGGGTTTACGAGCAGTACTTC
NA,TRBJ2-1,NA,TRBV7-2,CASSLALDFTLHGDEQFF,TGTGCCAGCAGCTTAGCTCTGGACTTCACCCTACATGGCGATGAGCAGTTCTTC
NA,TRBJ2-7,NA,TRBV10-2,CASSRQDPYEQYF,TGCGCCAGCAGTCGGCAAGACCCCTACGAGCAGTACTTC
NA,TRBJ2-4,NA,TRBV7-2,CASSRRTVFPKNIQYF,TGTGCCAGCAGCAGGAGGACAGTTTTTCCCAAAAACATTCAGTACTTC
NA,TRBJ2-3,NA,TRBV11-2,CASSFLPGRTNTQYF,TGTGCCAGCAGCTTTCTTCCGGGACGCACGAATACGCAGTATTTT
NA,TRBJ1-1,NA,TRBV5-4,CASSLRRGTEAFF,TGTGCCAGCAGCCTGAGACGGGGCACTGAAGCTTTCTTT
NA,TRBJ1-4,TRBD1,TRBV4-1,CASSQGDRQNEKLFF,TGCGCCAGCAGCCAAGGGGACAGGCAAAATGAAAAACTGTTTTTT
NA,TRBJ2-5,TRBD2,TRBV27,CATRGLAGVETQYF,TGTGCCACCAGGGGACTAGCGGGAGTTGAGACCCAGTACTTC
NA,TRBJ2-1,TRBD2,TRBV30,CAWSGGRLAKDEQFF,TGTGCCTGGAGTGGAGGGAGACTAGCGAAAGATGAGCAGTTCTTC
NA,TRBJ2-7,TRBD2,TRBV23-1,CASGSSGTRAYEQYF,TGCGCCAGCGGTTCCTCCGGGACTAGGGCCTACGAGCAGTACTTC
NA,TRBJ2-3,TRBD2,TRBV5-1,CASSLMAGGTDTQYF,TGCGCCAGCAGCCTCATGGCGGGAGGGACAGATACGCAGTATTTT
NA,TRBJ1-2,TRBD1,TRBV5-6,CASQGASGYTF,TGTGCCAGCCAGGGGGCGTCTGGCTACACCTTC
NA,TRBJ2-1,NA,TRBV9,CASSGESTPYNEQFF,TGTGCCAGCAGCGGGGAAAGTACCCCCTACAATGAGCAGTTCTTC
once,TRBJ1-1,NA,TRBV2,CASSGRSRADTEAFF,TGTGCCAGCAGTGGCCGTTCACGCGCTGACACTGAAGCTTTCTTT
NA,TRBJ2-7,TRBD2,TRBV7-9,CASSSGRSGRDYEQYF,TGTGCCAGCAGCTCGGGGAGGAGCGGGAGGGATTACGAGCAGTACTTC
NA,TRBJ2-2,TRBD1,TRBV6-4,CASRDRGPGELFF,TGTGCCAGCCGGGACAGGGGCCCCGGGGAGCTGTTTTTT
NA,TRBJ2-1,NA,TRBV7-2,CASSLVSGVYNEQFF,TGTGCCAGCAGCTTAGTATCCGGGGTCTACAATGAGCAGTTCTTC
few,TRBJ2-1,NA,TRBV5-4,CASSLRTGSPYNEQFF,TGTGCCAGCAGCTTGAGAACGGGCTCACCTTACAATGAGCAGTTCTTC
NA,TRBJ2-1,NA,TRBV6-1,CASSEAQSFYNEQFF,TGTGCCAGCAGTGAAGCGCAGTCTTTCTACAATGAGCAGTTCTTC
NA,TRBJ2-2,NA,TRBV19,CASSRDHWPGELFF,TGTGCCAGTAGTCGGGATCACTGGCCGGGGGAGCTGTTTTTT
NA,TRBJ2-5,NA,TRBV9,CASSVSGLSETQYF,TGTGCCAGCAGCGTCTCGGGGCTCTCAGAGACCCAGTACTTC
NA,TRBJ2-5,NA,TRBV28,CASSFRLVGRRETQYF,TGTGCCAGCAGTTTCAGGCTCGTGGGACGGCGGGAGACCCAGTACTTC
NA,TRBJ2-7,NA,TRBV11-2,CASSLRGSRAYEQYF,TGTGCCAGCAGCTTAAGAGGGAGCCGGGCCTACGAGCAGTACTTC
NA,TRBJ2-5,NA,TRBV25-1,CASSYRRQETQYF,TGTGCCAGCAGCTACAGGAGGCAAGAGACCCAGTACTTC